This TCR beta chain originates from a study of OX40 agonist ivuxolimab in advanced cancers. Clones were read by immunoSEQ multiplex PCR, and TCRdb kept only the in-frame ones, dropping some. This sample has roughly 74,000 clones, with about 89% found just once. Source: CD4+ or CD8+ T cells sorted from blood, taken in a trial of the OX40 agonist ivuxolimab. The sequence came from an adult with an advanced solid tumor such as melanoma, head and neck, liver or kidney cancer.

Written as DNA, the CDR3 is TGTGCCTATCAGCGGGGGGGACCAGATACGCAGTATTTT. Translation: CAYQRGGPDTQYF. The chain recombines TRBV30 with TRBJ2-3, with TRBD2 identical over 10 bases. The CDR3 covers 13 residues. V trimming: 7 bases; J trimming: 4 bases; junction bases outside the gene matches: 5. Per germline, CDR1 GTSNPN and CDR2 SVGIG (reference sequence).